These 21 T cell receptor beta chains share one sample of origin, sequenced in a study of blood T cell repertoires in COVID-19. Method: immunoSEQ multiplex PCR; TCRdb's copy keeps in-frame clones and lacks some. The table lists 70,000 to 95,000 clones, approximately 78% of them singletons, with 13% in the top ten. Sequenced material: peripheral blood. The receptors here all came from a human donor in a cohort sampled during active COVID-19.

The CDR3 DNA follows: TGTGCCAGCAGTCCAAGGGACTCAGAGAACAATGAGCAGTTCTTC. It is translated as CASSPRDSENNEQFF. The chain employs TRBV27 and TRBJ2-1, with a weak D call TRBD2 (6 bases). V lost 5 bases and J lost 5, with 16 bases in between. The CDR3 contains 15 residues. Germline CDR1 is MNHEY and CDR2 is SMNVEV (reference sequence).

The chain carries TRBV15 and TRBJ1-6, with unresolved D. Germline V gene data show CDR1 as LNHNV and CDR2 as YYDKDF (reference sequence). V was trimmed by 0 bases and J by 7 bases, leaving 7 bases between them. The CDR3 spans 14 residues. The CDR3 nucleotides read TGTGCCACCAGCAGAGATGCGGAGAATTCACCCCTCCACTTT. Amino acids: CATSRDAENSPLHF.

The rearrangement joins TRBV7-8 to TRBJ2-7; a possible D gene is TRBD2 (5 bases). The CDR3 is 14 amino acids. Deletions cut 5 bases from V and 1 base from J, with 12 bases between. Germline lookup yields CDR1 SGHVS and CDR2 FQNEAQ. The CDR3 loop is CASSEWTVSYEQYF. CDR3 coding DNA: TGTGCCAGCAGCGAATGGACTGTTTCCTACGAGCAGTACTTC.

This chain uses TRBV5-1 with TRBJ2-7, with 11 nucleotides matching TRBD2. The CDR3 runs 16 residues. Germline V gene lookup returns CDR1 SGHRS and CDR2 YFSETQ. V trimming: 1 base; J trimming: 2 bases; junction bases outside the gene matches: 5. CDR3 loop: CASSLPLAGAPYEQYF. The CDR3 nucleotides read TGCGCCAGCAGCTTGCCACTAGCGGGGGCTCCCTACGAGCAGTACTTC.

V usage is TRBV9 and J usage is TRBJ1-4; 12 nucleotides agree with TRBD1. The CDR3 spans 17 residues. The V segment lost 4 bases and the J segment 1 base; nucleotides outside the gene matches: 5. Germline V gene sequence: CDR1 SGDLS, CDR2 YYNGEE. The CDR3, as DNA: TGTGCCAGCAGCTCGGGACAGGGGGCCGGAACTAATGAAAAACTGTTTTTT. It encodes CASSSGQGAGTNEKLFF.

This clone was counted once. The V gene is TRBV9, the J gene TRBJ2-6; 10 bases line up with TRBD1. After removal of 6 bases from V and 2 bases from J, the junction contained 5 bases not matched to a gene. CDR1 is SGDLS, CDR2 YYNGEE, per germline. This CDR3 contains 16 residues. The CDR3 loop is CASTGTGVAGANVLTF. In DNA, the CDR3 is TGTGCCAGCACCGGGACAGGGGTAGCTGGGGCCAACGTCCTGACTTTC.

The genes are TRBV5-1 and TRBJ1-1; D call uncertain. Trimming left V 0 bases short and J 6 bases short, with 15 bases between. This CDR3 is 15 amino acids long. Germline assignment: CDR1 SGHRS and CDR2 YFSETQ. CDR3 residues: CASSLARSSSAEAFF. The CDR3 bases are TGCGCCAGCAGCTTGGCCAGGTCCTCCTCGGCTGAAGCTTTCTTT. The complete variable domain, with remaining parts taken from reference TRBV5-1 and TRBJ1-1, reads KAGVTQTPRYLIKTRGQQVTLSCSPISGHRSVSWYQQTPGQGLQFLFEYFSETQRNKGNFPGRFSGRQFSNSRSEMNVSTLELGDSALYLCASSLARSSSAEAFFGQGTRLTVV.

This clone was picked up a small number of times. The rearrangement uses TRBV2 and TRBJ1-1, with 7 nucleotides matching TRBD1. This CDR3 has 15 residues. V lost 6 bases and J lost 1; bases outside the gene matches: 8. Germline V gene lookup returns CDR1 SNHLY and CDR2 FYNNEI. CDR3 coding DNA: TGTGCCAGCAGATCCGTAGGACAGGCGAACACTGAAGCTTTCTTT. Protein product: CASRSVGQANTEAFF.

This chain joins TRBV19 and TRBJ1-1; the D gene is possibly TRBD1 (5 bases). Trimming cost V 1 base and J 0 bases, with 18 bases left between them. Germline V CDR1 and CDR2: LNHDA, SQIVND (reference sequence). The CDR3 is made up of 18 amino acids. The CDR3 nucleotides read TGTGCCAGTAGTATAGGGGGGAGGGCAGCTGCCATGAACACTGAAGCTTTCTTT. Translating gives CASSIGGRAAAMNTEAFF.

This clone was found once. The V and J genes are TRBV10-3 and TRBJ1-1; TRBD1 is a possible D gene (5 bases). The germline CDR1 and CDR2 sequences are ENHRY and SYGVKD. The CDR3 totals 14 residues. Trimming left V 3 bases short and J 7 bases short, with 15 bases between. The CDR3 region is CAISDPRVAVEAFF. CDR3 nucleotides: TGTGCCATCAGTGACCCCAGGGTGGCAGTTGAAGCTTTCTTT.

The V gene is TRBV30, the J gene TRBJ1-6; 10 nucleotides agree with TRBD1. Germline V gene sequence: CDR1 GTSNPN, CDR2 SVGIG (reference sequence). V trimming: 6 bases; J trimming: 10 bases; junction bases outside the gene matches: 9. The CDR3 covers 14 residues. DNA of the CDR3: TGTGCCTGCCAGTCAGGACAGGGGGGATCACCCCTCCACTTT. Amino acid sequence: CACQSGQGGSPLHF.

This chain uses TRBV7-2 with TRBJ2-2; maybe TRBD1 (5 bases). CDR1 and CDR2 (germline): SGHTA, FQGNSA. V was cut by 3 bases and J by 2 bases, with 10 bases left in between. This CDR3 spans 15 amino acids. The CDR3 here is CASSFRTPNTGELFF. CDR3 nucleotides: TGTGCCAGCAGCTTCCGGACACCTAACACCGGGGAGCTGTTTTTT.

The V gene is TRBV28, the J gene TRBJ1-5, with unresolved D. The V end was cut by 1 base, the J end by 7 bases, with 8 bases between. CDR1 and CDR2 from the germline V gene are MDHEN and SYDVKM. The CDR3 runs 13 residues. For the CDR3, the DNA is TGTGCCAGCAGTTTATTGGGCAGCCAGCCCCAGCATTTT. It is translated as CASSLLGSQPQHF.

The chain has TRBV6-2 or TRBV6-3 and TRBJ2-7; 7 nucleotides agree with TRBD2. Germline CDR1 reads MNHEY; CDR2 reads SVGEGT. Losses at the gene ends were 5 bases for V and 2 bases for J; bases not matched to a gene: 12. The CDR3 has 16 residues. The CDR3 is CASSRLAPSGTYEQYF. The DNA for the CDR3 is TGTGCCAGCAGTCGACTCGCCCCTAGCGGAACCTACGAGCAGTACTTC.

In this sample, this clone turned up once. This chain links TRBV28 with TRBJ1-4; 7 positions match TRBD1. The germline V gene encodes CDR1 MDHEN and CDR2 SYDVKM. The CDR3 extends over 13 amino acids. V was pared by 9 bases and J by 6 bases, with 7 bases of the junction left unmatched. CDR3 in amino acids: CASVLTGDEKLFF. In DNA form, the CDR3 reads TGTGCCAGTGTCCTTACAGGGGATGAAAAACTGTTTTTT.

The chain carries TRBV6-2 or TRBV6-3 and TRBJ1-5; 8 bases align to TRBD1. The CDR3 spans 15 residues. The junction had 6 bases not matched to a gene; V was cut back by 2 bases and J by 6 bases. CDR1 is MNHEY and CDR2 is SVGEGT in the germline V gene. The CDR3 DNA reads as TGTGCCAGCAGTTACGAGGACAGGGCCATTCAGCCCCAGCATTTT. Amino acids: CASSYEDRAIQPQHF.

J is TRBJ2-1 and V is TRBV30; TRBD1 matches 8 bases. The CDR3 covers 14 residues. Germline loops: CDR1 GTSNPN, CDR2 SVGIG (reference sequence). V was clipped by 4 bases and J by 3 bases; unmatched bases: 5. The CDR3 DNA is TGTGCCTGGACCTACAGGGGGTACTACAATGAGCAGTTCTTC. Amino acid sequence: CAWTYRGYYNEQFF.

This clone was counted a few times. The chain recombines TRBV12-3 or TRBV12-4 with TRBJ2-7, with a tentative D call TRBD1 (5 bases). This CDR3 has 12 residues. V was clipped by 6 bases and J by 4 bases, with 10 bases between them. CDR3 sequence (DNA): TGTGCCAGCAGGCGCTACAGGTACGAGCAGTACTTC. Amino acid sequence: CASRRYRYEQYF.

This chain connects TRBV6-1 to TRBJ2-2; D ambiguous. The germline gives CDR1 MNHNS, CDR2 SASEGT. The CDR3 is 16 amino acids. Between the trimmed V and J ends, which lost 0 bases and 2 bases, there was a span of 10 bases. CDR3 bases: TGTGCCAGCAGTGAAGCGTTCGGCGGTAACACCGGGGAGCTGTTTTTT. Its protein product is CASSEAFGGNTGELFF.

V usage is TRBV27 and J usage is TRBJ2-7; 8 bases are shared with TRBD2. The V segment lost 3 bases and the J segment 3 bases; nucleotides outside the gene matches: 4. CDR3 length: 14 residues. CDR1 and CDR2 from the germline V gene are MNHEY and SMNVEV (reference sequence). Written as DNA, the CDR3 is TGTGCCAGCAGTTTTTCGGGAGGGGGCTACGAGCAGTACTTC. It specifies CASSFSGGGYEQYF.

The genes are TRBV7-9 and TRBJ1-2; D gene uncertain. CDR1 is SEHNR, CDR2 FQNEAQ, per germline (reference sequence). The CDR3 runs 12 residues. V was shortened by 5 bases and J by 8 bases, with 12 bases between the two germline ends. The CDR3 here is CASSRERAGYTF. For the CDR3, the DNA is TGTGCCAGCAGCCGCGAGCGGGCCGGCTACACCTTC.